This T cell receptor (beta chain) was recorded in a study of T cell repertoires in cytomegalovirus infection. Study details: CMV epitopes used comprised recently identified HLA-C-restricted ones and well-studied HLA-B-restricted ones. Indicated by public TCR beta signatures were CMV infection and matching HLA type.

TCRdb reanalysed the reads using MiXCR and keeps one entry per CDR3 protein. The sample has roughly 800,000 distinct CDR3 sequences, 25% to 35% seen once. The CDR3 contains 12 residues. Trimming removed 5 bases at V and 3 bases at J, with 7 bases between. A word on this clonotype: Its specificity is not known.

This specimen consisted of cultured CD8+ T cells from PBMCs, obtained from culture after CMV antigen stimulation. The rearrangement uses TRBV12-3 or TRBV12-4 and TRBJ1-1; no reliable D call. This TCR was recovered from a human donor in good health (CMV status not recorded). Some clones in this sample may be carry-over from other donors' samples. The CDR3 loop is CASSQAYTEAFF. CDR3 DNA: TGTGCCAGCAGTCAAGCTTACACTGAAGCTTTCTTT.